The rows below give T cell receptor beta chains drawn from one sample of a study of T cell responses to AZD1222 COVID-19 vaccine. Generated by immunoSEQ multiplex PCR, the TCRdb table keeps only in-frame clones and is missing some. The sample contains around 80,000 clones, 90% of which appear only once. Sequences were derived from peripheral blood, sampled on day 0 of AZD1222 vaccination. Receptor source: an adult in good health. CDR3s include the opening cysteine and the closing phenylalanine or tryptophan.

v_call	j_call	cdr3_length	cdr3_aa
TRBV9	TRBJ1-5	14	CASSVDLSNQPQHF
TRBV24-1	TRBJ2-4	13	CATSGAGENIQYF
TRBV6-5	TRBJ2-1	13	CASASGTNNEQFF
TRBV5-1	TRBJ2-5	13	CASSLQGRETQYF
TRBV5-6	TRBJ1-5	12	CASSLYQGVQHF
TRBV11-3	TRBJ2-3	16	CASSLGSEGRTDTQYF
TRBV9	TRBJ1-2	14	CASSLRDIVWMPTF
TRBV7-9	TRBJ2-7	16	CASSLDGLTGKLEQYF
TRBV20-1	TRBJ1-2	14	CSASSVRGAQGYTF
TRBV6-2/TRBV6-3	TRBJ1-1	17	CASSYREGDPFNTEAFF
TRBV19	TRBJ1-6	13	CASSINPNSPLHF
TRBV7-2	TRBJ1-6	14	CASRTGTNNSPLHF
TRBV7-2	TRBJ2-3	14	CASSFEGRGDTQYF
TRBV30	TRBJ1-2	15	CAWSVRGGGNYGYTF
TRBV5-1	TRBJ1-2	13	CASSLGQVFGYTF
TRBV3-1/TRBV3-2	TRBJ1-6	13	CASSPRPNSPLHF
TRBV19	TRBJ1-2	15	CASSQTDRGLRGYTF
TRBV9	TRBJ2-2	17	CASSVKRDRANTGELFF
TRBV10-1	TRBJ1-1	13	CASSGQGNTEAFF
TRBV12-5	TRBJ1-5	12	CASGLGNQPQHF
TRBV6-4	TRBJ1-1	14	CASSDGTGGTEAFF
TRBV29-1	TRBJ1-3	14	CSVVGSMAGNTIYF
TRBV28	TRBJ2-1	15	CASSRGGISYNEQFF
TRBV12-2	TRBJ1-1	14	CASRSLDVNTEAFF
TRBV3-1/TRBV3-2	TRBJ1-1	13	CASSIRKNTEAFF
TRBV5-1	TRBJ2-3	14	CASSSRGYTDTQYF
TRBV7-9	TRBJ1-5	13	CASSLRTGQPQHF
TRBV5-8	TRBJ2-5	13	CASSLSFGETQYF
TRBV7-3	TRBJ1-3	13	CASSLDRGGTIYF
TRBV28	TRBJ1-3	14	CASSSGQGLNTIYF
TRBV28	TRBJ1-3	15	CASSRRQVAGNTIYF
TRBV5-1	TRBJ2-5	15	CASSLDLAYQETQYF
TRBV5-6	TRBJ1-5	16	CASSSRSFKIVQPQHF
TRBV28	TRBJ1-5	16	CASSRFRDRVNQPQHF
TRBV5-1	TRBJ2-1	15	CASSSGLAGGALRIF
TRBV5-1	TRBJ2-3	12	CASSLFTDTQYF
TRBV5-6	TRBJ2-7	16	CASSSSWRGGRWEQYF
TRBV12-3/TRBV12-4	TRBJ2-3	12	CASTPQGDTQYF
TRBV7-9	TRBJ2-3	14	CASNYGLGTDTQYF
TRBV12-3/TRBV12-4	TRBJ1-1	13	CASSLMVNTEAFF
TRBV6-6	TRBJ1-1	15	CASSYSLTGNTEAFF
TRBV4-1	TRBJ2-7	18	CASSQGGLAGGPAYEQYF
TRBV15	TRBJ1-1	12	CATSRRTGGAFF
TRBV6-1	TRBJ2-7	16	CASSEVPGQGGSEQYF
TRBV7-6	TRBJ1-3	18	CASSFGTPRGRGGNTIYF
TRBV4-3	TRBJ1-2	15	CASSQVYGTGYGYTF
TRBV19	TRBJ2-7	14	CASSIERQTYEQYF
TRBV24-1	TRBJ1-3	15	CATSDFDSSGNTIYF